This entry lists 30 T cell receptor beta chains sequenced from one sample in a study of glioma-infiltrating T cells. Amplification of TCR alpha and beta CDR3 regions from RNA used iRepertoire nested multiplex PCR. One entry per CDR3 protein, called by TCRdb with MiXCR from the multiplex PCR reads. The sample records 100,000 to 150,000 distinct CDR3 sequences, roughly a quarter being singletons. Sample: glioma tissue, nonneoplastic brain tissue, or PBMCs (not recorded which). The receptors here all came from a human donor with low-grade glioma or glioblastoma, undergoing nonglioma brain surgery, or in good health (not recorded which).

The J gene is TRBJ2-3, the V gene TRBV19, with D perhaps given as TRBD1 or TRBD2 (6 bases each). V lost 3 bases, J lost 0 bases, and 13 bases lay in between. Per germline, CDR1 LNHDA and CDR2 SQIVND (reference sequence). The CDR3 contains 16 residues. As DNA, the CDR3 is TGTGCCAGTAGTATCCGGGGGCGTTTGAGCACAGATACGCAGTATTTT. Translating it yields CASSIRGRLSTDTQYF.

The gene calls are TRBV14 and TRBJ2-7; D is ambiguous. CDR1 SGHDN and CDR2 FVKESK come from the germline V gene. The CDR3 sequence is 13 residues long. CDR3 region: CASSQGPSYEQYV. Here the CDR3 DNA reads TGTGCCAGCAGTCAAGGACCGAGTTACGAGCAGTACGTC.

The V gene is TRBV4-2, the J gene TRBJ2-1; 9 nucleotides align to TRBD1. This CDR3 is built from 16 residues. Trimming removed 0 bases from V and 8 bases from J; junction bases left unmatched: 8. The germline CDR1 and CDR2 sequences are LGHNA and YNFKEQ. For the CDR3, the DNA is TGTGCCAGCAGCCAAGATACAGGGGGCTATCGGTATGAGCAGTTCTTC. It specifies CASSQDTGGYRYEQFF.

J is TRBJ2-5 and V is TRBV19, with D possibly matching TRBD1 (8 bases). Germline V gene data show CDR1 as LNHDA and CDR2 as SQIVND (reference sequence). V was cut by 5 bases and J by 3 bases, with 13 bases left in between. This CDR3 comprises 14 residues. The CDR3 coding sequence is TGTGCCAGTAGTCCGGGGGGACAGGAAGAGACCCAGTACTTC. Amino acid sequence: CASSPGGQEETQYF.

The sample holds a few counts of this clonotype. This rearrangement joins TRBV3-1 to TRBJ2-3; 9 bases fit TRBD2. With 8 bases clipped from V and 7 bases from J, the junction kept 7 bases outside the gene matches. From germline, CDR1 is LGHDT and CDR2 YNNKEL (reference sequence). CDR3 length: 13 residues. CDR3 sequence (DNA): TGTGCCAGCGCCGGGACTAGCCCCCATACGCAGTATTTT. Protein product: CASAGTSPHTQYF.

This clonotype has only a few counts. J is TRBJ1-3 and V is TRBV29-1; tentative D call: TRBD1 (5 bases). CDR3 length equals 14 residues. Germline lookup yields CDR1 SQVTM and CDR2 ANQGSEA. Trimming stripped 5 bases from V and 0 bases from J, with 11 bases between. CDR3 amino acids: CSVLAGYSGNTIYF. The CDR3 region has the DNA TGCAGCGTTTTGGCAGGGTACTCTGGAAACACCATATATTTT.

This chain links TRBV24-1 with TRBJ1-2, with 9 bases identical to TRBD1. This CDR3 comprises 16 residues. The germline V gene encodes CDR1 KGHDR and CDR2 SFDVKD. The trim removed 12 bases at V and 2 bases at J, leaving 15 bases unmatched. As DNA, the CDR3 is TGTGCCTCCGACCGGGACAGGGCCCACATCAACTATGGCTACACCTTC. Translating it yields CASDRDRAHINYGYTF.

In this sample, this clonotype turned up many times. The rearrangement joins TRBV2 to TRBJ1-1, with a possible D match to TRBD1 (5 bases). CDR1 and CDR2 (germline): SNHLY, FYNNEI. The CDR3 is made up of 15 amino acids. Deletions cut 4 bases from V and 4 bases from J, with 16 bases between. The CDR3 region is CASSVVGAVGTEAFF. The CDR3 nucleotides read TGTGCCAGCAGTGTGGTTGGGGCGGTGGGCACTGAAGCTTTCTTT.

This clonotype occurred once. This may come from a read error, since a much larger clone is one base off. V is TRBV27 and J is TRBJ1-5; 8 positions match TRBD1. CDR1 is MNHEY, CDR2 SMNVEV, per germline (reference sequence). This CDR3 region has 15 residues. V shed 5 bases and J 6 bases; nucleotides not matched to a gene: 9. The CDR3 DNA sequence: TGTGCCAGCAGTCCCCGAAGGACAGGGAGTCAGCCCCAGCATTTT. This translates into CASSPRRTGSQPQHF.

The chain carries TRBV2 and TRBJ1-6; TRBD1 agrees at 8 bases. Germline V gene lookup returns CDR1 SNHLY and CDR2 FYNNEI. J was trimmed by 10 bases and V by 9 bases; bases with no gene match: 5. The CDR3 loop spans 12 amino acids. CDR3 sequence: CASGQGVSPLHF. For the CDR3, the DNA is TGTGCCAGTGGACAGGGTGTCTCACCCCTCCACTTT.

The chain combines TRBV20-1 with TRBJ2-7; TRBD1 matches at 7 bases. The CDR3 spans 15 residues. V lost 0 bases, J lost 5 bases, and 10 bases stayed unmatched. CDR1 and CDR2 from the germline V gene are DFQATT and SNEGSKA (reference sequence). CDR3 residues: CSARDARGQLDEQYV. For the CDR3, the DNA is TGCAGTGCTAGAGATGCCCGGGGACAGTTAGACGAGCAGTACGTC.

This clonotype was seen repeatedly, ten times or more. This rearrangement joins TRBV20-1 to TRBJ2-5, with TRBD2 matching over 10 bases. The CDR3 has 14 amino acids. The J segment lost 3 bases and the V segment lost 3 bases, leaving 4 bases of the junction unmatched. Germline V lookup: CDR1 DFQATT, CDR2 SNEGSKA (reference sequence). CDR3 DNA sequence: TGCAGTGCTAGTGGGCTAGCGGGGGAAGAGACCCAGTACTTC. It codes for CSASGLAGEETQYF.

This chain links TRBV27 with TRBJ2-6; D possibly matches TRBD1 or TRBD2 (6 bases each). Trimming removed 2 bases from V and 4 bases from J, with 15 bases in between. Germline-derived CDR1 and CDR2 are MNHEY and SMNVEV (reference sequence). There are 17 residues in the CDR3. CDR3 DNA sequence: TGTGCCAGCAGTTTAGAGGGCCCGGGGGCCGGGGCCAACGTCCTGACTTTC. Translation gives CASSLEGPGAGANVLTF.

The chain couples TRBV5-1 to TRBJ1-1; a weak D match, TRBD1 (6 bases). Germline V lookup: CDR1 SGHRS, CDR2 YFSETQ. The CDR3 covers 18 residues. V was cut by 4 bases and J by 2 bases, with 24 bases left in between. CDR3 nucleotides: TGCGCCAGCAGCCTGGGGGCGGTCTTGGGTCAGACCAACACTGAAGCTTTCTTT. Protein: CASSLGAVLGQTNTEAFF.

V and J are TRBV11-2 and TRBJ2-3; TRBD1 aligns across 9 bases. This CDR3 comprises 16 residues. From germline, CDR1 is SGHAT and CDR2 FQNNGV. Unmatched junction bases numbered 8, after V lost 6 bases and J lost 1 base. The CDR3 protein is CASSTTGGVRTDTQYF. Here the CDR3 DNA reads TGTGCCAGCAGTACTACAGGGGGCGTCCGCACAGATACGCAGTATTTT.

This clonotype was observed at least ten times. The chain has TRBV20-1 and TRBJ1-6; TRBD1 might be the D (6 bases). The ends were cut back, 5 bases at V and 3 bases at J, with 14 bases in the middle. The CDR3 contains 15 residues. From germline, CDR1 is DFQATT and CDR2 SNEGSKA (reference sequence). This CDR3 reads CSAALDRSYNSPLHF. CDR3 nucleotide sequence: TGCAGTGCTGCGCTTGACAGGAGCTATAATTCACCCCTCCACTTT.

The chain employs TRBV24-1 and TRBJ1-3; 7 bases are shared with TRBD1. The CDR3 is 16 amino acids. Looked up from germline, CDR1 is KGHDR and CDR2 is SFDVKD. J was trimmed by 9 bases and V by 9 bases; bases with no gene match: 19. The CDR3 sequence: CATGGQDPALASTIYF. The CDR3 DNA reads as TGTGCCACCGGAGGACAGGATCCGGCCCTGGCGAGCACCATATATTTT.

The genes are TRBV28 and TRBJ1-1; possibly TRBD1 for D (6 bases). The germline V and J ends were trimmed by 5 bases and 8 bases, with 21 bases remaining between them. This CDR3 spans 15 amino acids. CDR1 is MDHEN and CDR2 is SYDVKM in the germline V gene. DNA for the CDR3: TGTGCCAGCAGTACCCGGACAGCCCCACCGTTCGAAGCTTTCTTT. Its protein product is CASSTRTAPPFEAFF.

At least ten counts were recorded for this clonotype. The chain recombines TRBV6-6 with TRBJ2-1; D not resolved. CDR3 length: 14 residues. Deletions cut 0 bases from V and 8 bases from J, with 11 bases between. The germline CDR1 and CDR2 sequences are MNHNY and SVGAGI (reference sequence). CDR3 coding DNA: TGTGCCAGCAGTTACTCCTCCAGAAACGATGAGCAGTTCTTC. It is translated as CASSYSSRNDEQFF.

There are many counts of this clonotype. The V call is TRBV7-9, the J call TRBJ2-3, with D possibly matching TRBD1 (5 bases). V was cut by 0 bases and J by 0 bases, with 7 bases left in between. The V gene's germline CDR1 is SEHNR and CDR2 FQNEAQ (reference sequence). The CDR3 runs to 15 residues. The CDR3 bases are TGTGCCAGCAGCTTAGCGCAGGGAAGCACAGATACGCAGTATTTT. Translated: CASSLAQGSTDTQYF.

The table lists this clonotype with a few counts. This sequence joins TRBV7-6 and TRBJ2-2; no clear D gene. CDR3 size: 18 residues. Trimming pared 5 bases from V and 0 bases from J, leaving 19 bases between. Germline CDR1 reads SGHVS; CDR2 reads FNYEAQ. The CDR3 loop is CASSLSILRTANTGELFF. The DNA of the CDR3 is TGTGCCAGCAGCCTATCAATTCTCCGGACGGCGAACACCGGGGAGCTGTTTTTT.

The rearrangement uses TRBV7-9 and TRBJ1-3; 9 nucleotides match TRBD1. Germline V gives CDR1 SEHNR, CDR2 FQNEAQ (reference sequence). This CDR3 has 14 amino acids. V was pared by 7 bases and J by 8 bases, with 9 bases of the junction left unmatched. The CDR3 coding sequence is TGTGCCAGCAACGCCGGGACAGGGTCGGACACCATATATTTT. Translation gives CASNAGTGSDTIYF.

This clonotype has a count of ten or more. The chain couples TRBV15 to TRBJ2-3; TRBD2 matches 9 bases. The ends lost 3 bases at V and 1 base at J; junction bases unmatched: 2. The CDR3 length is 15 residues. CDR1 is LNHNV, CDR2 YYDKDF, per germline (reference sequence). CDR3 sequence: CATSRERGGTDTQYF. The CDR3 DNA sequence: TGTGCCACCAGCAGGGAGCGGGGGGGCACAGATACGCAGTATTTT.

This clonotype appeared once. Just one base apart from a much larger clone, this may be a read error. The rearrangement links TRBV28 to TRBJ2-7; TRBD1 or TRBD2 may be the D gene (6 bases each). Trimming removed 3 bases at V and 6 bases at J, with 24 bases between. Germline values: CDR1 MDHEN, CDR2 SYDVKM. The CDR3 has 17 amino acids. CDR3 coding DNA: TGTGCCAGCAGTTTTGGGGCCCGAGGGGGGCGGTTCGCCGAGCAGTACGTC. Its translation: CASSFGARGGRFAEQYV.

This clonotype has just a few counts. The V call is TRBV2, the J call TRBJ2-2; D ambiguous. There are 13 residues in the CDR3. V was trimmed by 9 bases and J by 6 bases, leaving 14 bases between them. Germline V CDR1 and CDR2: SNHLY, FYNNEI. CDR3 amino acids: CASKEGLAGELFF. The CDR3 DNA reads as TGTGCCAGTAAAGAAGGGTTGGCCGGGGAGCTGTTTTTT.

This chain connects TRBV5-1 to TRBJ2-5; D is unclear. V lost 1 base and J lost 8, with 12 bases in between. The CDR3 spans 13 residues. Germline V gene data show CDR1 as SGHRS and CDR2 as YFSETQ. The CDR3 loop is CASSLIITDTQYF. CDR3 nucleotides: TGCGCCAGCAGCTTGATAATTACAGATACCCAGTACTTC. The variable domain in full, with the rest retrieved from reference TRBV5-1 and TRBJ2-5, is KAGVTQTPRYLIKTRGQQVTLSCSPISGHRSVSWYQQTPGQGLQFLFEYFSETQRNKGNFPGRFSGRQFSNSRSEMNVSTLELGDSALYLCASSLIITDTQYFGPGTRLLVL.

V is TRBV12-3 or TRBV12-4 and J is TRBJ2-5; maybe TRBD1 (6 bases). The V end lost 6 bases, the J end lost 2 bases, and 16 bases lay between the germline ends. The CDR3 is 15 residues long. CDR3 loop: CASSTIDRSQETQYF. CDR3 nucleotides: TGTGCCAGCAGCACCATCGACAGGTCGCAAGAGACCCAGTACTTC.

The CDR3 bases are TGTGCCAGCAGCTGGACTGACATTGCCTTTTCCTCTGGGGCCAACGTCCTGACTTTC. It is translated as CASSWTDIAFSSGANVLTF. This rearrangement joins TRBV7-9 to TRBJ2-6; TRBD2 might be the D (5 bases). The length of the CDR3 is 19 residues. CDR1 and CDR2 (germline): SEHNR, FQNEAQ (reference sequence). V was trimmed by 4 bases and J by 0 bases, leaving 19 bases between them.

This clonotype turned up a few times. This rearrangement joins TRBV20-1 to TRBJ1-5, with 11 nucleotides matching TRBD1. The CDR3 has 16 amino acids. V was clipped by 0 bases and J by 4 bases; unmatched bases: 5. Germline loops: CDR1 DFQATT, CDR2 SNEGSKA (reference sequence). The CDR3 here is CSARDRRDRGNQPQHF. In nucleotides, the CDR3 is TGCAGTGCTAGAGACCGCCGGGACAGGGGGAATCAGCCCCAGCATTTT.

This clonotype appeared many times. This CDR3 reads CASSEQYSNQPQHF. DNA for the CDR3: TGTGCCAGCAGTGAGCAGTATAGCAATCAGCCCCAGCATTTT. The chain carries TRBV2 and TRBJ1-5; D not certain. Germline values: CDR1 SNHLY, CDR2 FYNNEI. This CDR3 has 14 residues. Deletions cut 3 bases from V and 0 bases from J, with 6 bases between.